The source of this T cell receptor (beta chain) is a study of CD8+ T cells in alopecia areata. On the study more broadly: Treated patients swallowed 5 to 10 mg of oral tofacitinib twice daily.

The sequencing template was cDNA reverse transcribed from extracted RNA. Clones were read by immunoSEQ multiplex PCR, and TCRdb kept only the in-frame ones, dropping some. The sample lists hundreds of thousands of clones; 50% to 65% were seen once. Trimming stripped 5 bases from V and 4 bases from J, with 11 bases between. From germline, CDR1 is GTSNPN and CDR2 SVGIG (reference sequence). The CDR3 extends over 13 amino acids. Sequenced here: CD4+ T cells sorted from blood, sampled at week 0. The origin of this receptor is a human donor with alopecia areata. The rearrangement links TRBV30 to TRBJ1-4, with D tentatively TRBD1 (6 bases). CDR3 sequence: CAWGRTVNEKLFF. CDR3 DNA: TGTGCCTGGGGTAGGACAGTTAATGAAAAACTGTTTTTT.